This T cell receptor (beta chain) emerged from a study of cytotoxic CD8 clonotypes in ibrutinib-treated CLL. Study-wide context: Following treatment for a median around 11 months, range 6 to 36, response samples were then taken.

Findings and limits, study-wide: In sustained-remission versus progressing patients, sampling times differed.

Some clones are missing from TCRdb's copy, which holds only in-frame ones; the method was immunoSEQ multiplex PCR. Here the sample spans about 68,000 clones, around two thirds being singletons. CDR3 size: 16 residues. The ends were cut back, 0 bases at V and 6 bases at J, with 16 bases in the middle. The germline V gene encodes CDR1 SGHTS and CDR2 YDEGEE. This clone occurred a few times. The antigen is unknown. Sequencing was performed on PBMCs, taken after 12 months of ibrutinib treatment. The chain uses TRBV5-8 and TRBJ1-5, with D unclear. The receptor comes from a human donor with chronic lymphocytic leukemia. The CDR3 bases are TGTGCCAGCAGCTTGGGATCCCAGGCGGGTGGTCAGCCCCAGCATTTT. Amino acids: CASSLGSQAGGQPQHF.